This T cell receptor (beta chain) is drawn from a study of blood T cell repertoires in COVID-19. In the study overall: PBMCs, B-cell-depleted T cells, or T cells provided the cDNA or gDNA that made up the material.

This table comes from immunoSEQ multiplex PCR, and its TCRdb copy is limited to in-frame clones, with some not included. Here the sample spans approximately 260,000 clones, 90% to 95% being singletons. Cohorts were based on clinical histories the participants reported. The V gene's germline CDR1 is LNHNV and CDR2 YYDKDF (reference sequence). V dropped 6 bases and J dropped 9; count of bases not matched to a gene: 8. The CDR3 runs to 14 residues. This TCR was sampled from a woman younger than 35 who had recovered from COVID-19. This chain connects TRBV15 to TRBJ2-1; 10 nucleotides line up with TRBD2. Sample: PBMCs or T cells enriched from blood (not recorded which). The CDR3 loop is CATSSAGGPFEQFF. CDR3 nucleotide sequence: TGTGCCACCAGTTCAGCGGGAGGGCCATTTGAGCAGTTCTTC.